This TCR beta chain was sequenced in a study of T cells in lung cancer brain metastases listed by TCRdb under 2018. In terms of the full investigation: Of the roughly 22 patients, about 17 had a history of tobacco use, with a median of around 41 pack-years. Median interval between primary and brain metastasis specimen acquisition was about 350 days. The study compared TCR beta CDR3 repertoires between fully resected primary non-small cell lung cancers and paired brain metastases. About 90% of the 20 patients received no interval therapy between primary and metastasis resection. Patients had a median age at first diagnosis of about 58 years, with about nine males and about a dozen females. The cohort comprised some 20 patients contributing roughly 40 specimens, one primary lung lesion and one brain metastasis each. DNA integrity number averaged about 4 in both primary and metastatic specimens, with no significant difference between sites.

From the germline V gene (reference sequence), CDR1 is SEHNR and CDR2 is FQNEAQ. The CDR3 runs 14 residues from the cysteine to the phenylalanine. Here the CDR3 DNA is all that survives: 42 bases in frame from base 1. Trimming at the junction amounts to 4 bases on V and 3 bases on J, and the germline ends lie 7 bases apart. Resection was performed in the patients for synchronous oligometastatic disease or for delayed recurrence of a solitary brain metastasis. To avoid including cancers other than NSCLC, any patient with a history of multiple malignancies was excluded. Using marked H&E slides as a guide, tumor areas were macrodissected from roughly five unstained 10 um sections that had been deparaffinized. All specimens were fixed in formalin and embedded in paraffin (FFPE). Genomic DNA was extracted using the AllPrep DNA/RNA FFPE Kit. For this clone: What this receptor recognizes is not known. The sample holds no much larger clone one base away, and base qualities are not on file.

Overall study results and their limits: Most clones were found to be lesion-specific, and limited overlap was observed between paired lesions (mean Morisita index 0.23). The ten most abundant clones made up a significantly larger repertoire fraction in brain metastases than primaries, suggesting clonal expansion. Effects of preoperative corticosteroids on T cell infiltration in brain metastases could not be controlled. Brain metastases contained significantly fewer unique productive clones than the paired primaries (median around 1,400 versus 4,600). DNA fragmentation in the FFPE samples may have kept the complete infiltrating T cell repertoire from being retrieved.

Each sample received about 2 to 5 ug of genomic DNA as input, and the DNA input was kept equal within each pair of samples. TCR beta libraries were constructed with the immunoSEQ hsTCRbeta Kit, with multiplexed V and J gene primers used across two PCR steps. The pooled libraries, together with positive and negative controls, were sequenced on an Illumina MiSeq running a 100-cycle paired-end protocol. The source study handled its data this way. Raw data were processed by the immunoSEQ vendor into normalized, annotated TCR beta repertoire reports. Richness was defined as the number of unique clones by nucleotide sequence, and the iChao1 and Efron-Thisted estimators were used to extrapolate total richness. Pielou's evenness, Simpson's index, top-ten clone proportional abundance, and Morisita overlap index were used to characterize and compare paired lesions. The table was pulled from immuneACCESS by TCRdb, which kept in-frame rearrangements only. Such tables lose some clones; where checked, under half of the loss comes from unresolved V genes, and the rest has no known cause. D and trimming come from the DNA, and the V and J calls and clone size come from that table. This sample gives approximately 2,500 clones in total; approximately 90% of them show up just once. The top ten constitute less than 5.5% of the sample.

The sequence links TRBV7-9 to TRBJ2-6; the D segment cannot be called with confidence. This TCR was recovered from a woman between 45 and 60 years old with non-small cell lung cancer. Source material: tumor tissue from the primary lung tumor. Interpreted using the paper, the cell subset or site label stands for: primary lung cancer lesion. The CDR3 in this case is CASSSLDGANVLTF. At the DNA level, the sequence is TGTGCCAGCAGCTCCCTTGATGGGGCCAACGTCCTGACTTTC.